This T cell receptor (beta chain) was recovered during a study of blood T cell repertoires in COVID-19. The overall study: The cDNA or gDNA used as material had been derived from T cells, B-cell-depleted T cells, or PBMCs.

The authors' processing: Counts of nucleated cells, estimated from reference gene primer amplification, were obtained. Profiling relied on immunoSEQ multiplex PCR, and the TCRdb table lists in-frame clones only, not all of them. The D gene and trimming were derived from the DNA, and the V and J assignments and clone size from that table. This repertoire shows 180,000 or so clones, 86% found once; its top ten account for 9.5% to 13%. V lost 4 bases, J lost 1 base, and 6 bases stayed unmatched. The CDR3 has 16 amino acids. CDR1 and CDR2 from the germline V gene are MNHEY and SMNVEV (reference sequence).

The chain has TRBV27 and TRBJ2-1; 8 positions agree with TRBD2. This TCR was recovered from a woman aged 55-70 years with COVID-19, enrolled during active disease. Sequenced material: peripheral blood. CDR3 protein: CASSWAAGESYNEQFF. The CDR3 nucleotides are TGTGCCAGCAGTTGGGCAGCGGGAGAGTCCTACAATGAGCAGTTCTTC.